Listed below are T cell receptor beta chains from one sample, sequenced in a study of vaccination and CD4 T cells after COVID-19. One entry per CDR3 protein results from TCRdb running MiXCR on the PCR reads. The sample holds approximately 11,000 distinct CDR3 sequences, 41% seen once. No antigen has been assigned to these receptors. The material sequenced was CD4+ T cells from blood, cultured in vitro. These receptors all stem from a human donor who had recovered from COVID-19. CDR3s include the opening cysteine and the closing phenylalanine or tryptophan. D genes are given only for firm matches. Some rows have no size entry. The others give once, few or many, or a class for an expanded clone.

TRBJ2-1,few,TRBD1,TRBV12-3/TRBV12-4,TGTGCCAGCGGGGGTGGGGACAGCTCCTTCGATGAGCAGTTCTTC,CASGGGDSSFDEQFF
TRBJ1-5,few,-,TRBV7-9,TGTGCCAGCAGTCCTAACCAAACAGGAGGCAATCAGCCCCAGCATTTT,CASSPNQTGGNQPQHF
TRBJ1-2,-,TRBD1,TRBV12-3/TRBV12-4,TGTGCCAGCAGTTTACCAGGGGGCGCGGGGGGCTACACCTTC,CASSLPGGAGGYTF
TRBJ2-3,few,-,TRBV5-8,TGTGCCAGCAGCCCAGACACAGATACGCAGTATTTT,CASSPDTDTQYF
TRBJ1-3,-,TRBD1,TRBV6-5,TGTGCCAGCAGTTATGGTCGACAGGGGGTATCTGGAAACACCATATATTTT,CASSYGRQGVSGNTIYF
TRBJ1-2,-,TRBD1,TRBV28,TGTGCCAGCAGGAATAGATGGGACAGAAATAACTATGGCTACACCTTC,CASRNRWDRNNYGYTF
TRBJ2-1,-,TRBD2,TRBV20-1,TGCAGTGCCCCCGAGTGGGGGGGCTCCTACAATGAGCAGTTCTTC,CSAPEWGGSYNEQFF
TRBJ2-3,few,-,TRBV20-1,TGCAGTGCCAGGGGAGGCGCGGGAGGCACAGATACGCAGTATTTT,CSARGGAGGTDTQYF
TRBJ2-1,-,-,TRBV12-3/TRBV12-4,TGTGCCAGCAGTTTGGCAGCTAGTCCTGAGCAGTTCTTC,CASSLAASPEQFF
TRBJ2-1,large,TRBD2,TRBV6-1,TGTGCCAGCAGGAAGGGACTAGCGGGGGACAATGAGCAGTTCTTC,CASRKGLAGDNEQFF
TRBJ2-1,-,-,TRBV7-2,TGTGCCAGTACCCCCGGTTACTACAATGAGCAGTTCTTC,CASTPGYYNEQFF
TRBJ2-1,-,-,TRBV7-9,TGTGCCAGCAGCTTACAGCAGGGTGATGAGCAGTTCTTC,CASSLQQGDEQFF
TRBJ2-7,-,TRBD1,TRBV6-2/TRBV6-3,TGTGCCAGCAGTTACTATGGGACAGGCACCTACGAGCAGTACTTC,CASSYYGTGTYEQYF
TRBJ2-3,few,-,TRBV6-1,TGTGCCAGCAGGAAGCAGGTACCCATCCTCACAGATACGCAGTATTTT,CASRKQVPILTDTQYF
TRBJ1-1,-,TRBD1,TRBV19,TGTGCCAGTACCTCGCAGGGGGAGGGTACTGAAGCTTTCTTT,CASTSQGEGTEAFF
TRBJ1-3,-,-,TRBV20-1,TGCAGTGCCAACCAAAGATTACTCTCGGGAAACACCATATATTTT,CSANQRLLSGNTIYF
TRBJ1-5,-,TRBD1,TRBV24-1,TGTGCCACCAGTGATACAGGGGGCTCGAGCAATCAGCCCCAGCATTTT,CATSDTGGSSNQPQHF